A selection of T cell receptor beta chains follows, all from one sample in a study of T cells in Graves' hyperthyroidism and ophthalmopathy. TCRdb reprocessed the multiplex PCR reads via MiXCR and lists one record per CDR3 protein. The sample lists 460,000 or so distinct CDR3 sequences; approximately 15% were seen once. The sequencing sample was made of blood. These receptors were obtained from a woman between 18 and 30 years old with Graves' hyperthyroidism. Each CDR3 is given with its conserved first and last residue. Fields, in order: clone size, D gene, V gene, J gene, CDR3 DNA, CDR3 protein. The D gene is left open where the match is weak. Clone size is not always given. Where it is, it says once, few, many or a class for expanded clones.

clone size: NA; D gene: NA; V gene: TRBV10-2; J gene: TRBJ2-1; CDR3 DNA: TGCGCCAGCAGTGAGTCGACTAAGCGTGGCAATGAGCAGTTCTTC; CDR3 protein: CASSESTKRGNEQFF
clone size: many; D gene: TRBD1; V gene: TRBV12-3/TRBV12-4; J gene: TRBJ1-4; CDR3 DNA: TGTGCCAGCAACAGGGGCGCTCTAGATGAAAAACTGTTTTTT; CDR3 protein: CASNRGALDEKLFF
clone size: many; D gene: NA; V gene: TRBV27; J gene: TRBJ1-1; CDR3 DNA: TGTGCCAGCAGCCCACAGAACATCATGAACACTGAAGCTTTCTTT; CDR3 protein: CASSPQNIMNTEAFF
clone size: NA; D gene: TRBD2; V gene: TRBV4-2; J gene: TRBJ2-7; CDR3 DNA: TGTGCCAGCAGCCTCGAAGGGAGGGAGGCCTACGATCAGTACTTC; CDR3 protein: CASSLEGREAYDQYF
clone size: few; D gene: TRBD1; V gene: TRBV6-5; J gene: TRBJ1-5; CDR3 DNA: TGTGCCAGCAGTTGCGGCCAGGGGGGCAATCAGCCCCAGCATTTT; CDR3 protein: CASSCGQGGNQPQHF
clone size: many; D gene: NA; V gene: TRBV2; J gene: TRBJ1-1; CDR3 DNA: TGTGCCAGCAGCTCCCGACAGGCGAACACTGAAGCTTTCTTT; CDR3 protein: CASSSRQANTEAFF
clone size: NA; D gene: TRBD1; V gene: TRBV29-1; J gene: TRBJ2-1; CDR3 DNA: TGCAGCGTCGACGACAGGGTAGGCAATGAGCAGTTCTTC; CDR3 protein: CSVDDRVGNEQFF
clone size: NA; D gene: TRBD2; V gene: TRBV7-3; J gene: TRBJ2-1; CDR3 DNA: TGTGCCAGCAGCTTAAGACCAGCGGGGAATGAGCAGTTCTTC; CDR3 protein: CASSLRPAGNEQFF
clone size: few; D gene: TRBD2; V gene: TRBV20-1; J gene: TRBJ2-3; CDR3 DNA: TGCAGTGCTAGGGCCCAGCGGGAGGGGCCAGATACGCAGTATTTT; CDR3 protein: CSARAQREGPDTQYF
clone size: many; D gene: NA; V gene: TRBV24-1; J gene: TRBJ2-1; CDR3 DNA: TGTGCCACCAGTGACACAGGGTATATGAATGAGCAGTTCTTC; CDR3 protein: CATSDTGYMNEQFF
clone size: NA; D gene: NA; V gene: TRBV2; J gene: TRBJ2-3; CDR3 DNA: TGTGCCAGCACGGCGGGATGGGTCACAGATACGCAGTATTTT; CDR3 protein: CASTAGWVTDTQYF
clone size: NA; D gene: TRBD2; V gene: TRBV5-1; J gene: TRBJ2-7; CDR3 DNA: TGCGCCAGCAGCTTCCGGACTAGCGGTGGGTACGAGCAGTACTTC; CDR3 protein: CASSFRTSGGYEQYF
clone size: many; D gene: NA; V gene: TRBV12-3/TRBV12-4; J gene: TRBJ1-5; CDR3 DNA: TGTGCCAGCAGTTCCAATAGAGGCACTCGGAATCAGCCCCAGCATTTT; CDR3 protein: CASSSNRGTRNQPQHF
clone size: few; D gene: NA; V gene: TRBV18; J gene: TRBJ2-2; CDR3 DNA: TGTGCCAGCTCACCACGCTCTAATAGCGCGAACACCGGGGAGCTGTTTTTT; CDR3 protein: CASSPRSNSANTGELFF
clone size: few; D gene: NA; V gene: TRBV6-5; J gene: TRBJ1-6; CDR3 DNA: TGTGCCAGCAGTTACAGGAGTGGTCATAATTCACCCCTCCACTTT; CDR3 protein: CASSYRSGHNSPLHF
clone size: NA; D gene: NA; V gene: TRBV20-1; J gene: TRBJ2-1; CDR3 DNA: TGCAGTGCTAGAGATCCCTCCGGCTTGGTCTACAATGAGCAGTTCTTC; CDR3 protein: CSARDPSGLVYNEQFF
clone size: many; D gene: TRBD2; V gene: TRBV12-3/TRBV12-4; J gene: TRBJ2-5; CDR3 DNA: TGTGCCAGCAAACTAGCGGGAGGGTCGGAGACCCAGTACTTC; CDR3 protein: CASKLAGGSETQYF
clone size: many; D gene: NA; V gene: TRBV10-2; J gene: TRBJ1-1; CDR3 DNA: TGCGCCAGCAGTGTCAACGGGGTATATAGCACTGAAGCTTTCTTT; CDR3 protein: CASSVNGVYSTEAFF
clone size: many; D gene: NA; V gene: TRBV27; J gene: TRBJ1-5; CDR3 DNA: TGTGCCAGCAGTCAGGGGCCCAATCAGCCCCAGCATTTT; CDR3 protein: CASSQGPNQPQHF
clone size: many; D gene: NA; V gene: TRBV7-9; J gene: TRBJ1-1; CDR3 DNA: TGTGCCAGCAGCTTAGTATCCTCATATGGTAATGAAGCTTTCTTT; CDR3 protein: CASSLVSSYGNEAFF
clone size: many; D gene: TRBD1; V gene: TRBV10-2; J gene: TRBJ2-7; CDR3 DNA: TGCGCCAGCAACCTAGGACAGGCCCCCTACGAGCAGTACTTC; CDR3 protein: CASNLGQAPYEQYF
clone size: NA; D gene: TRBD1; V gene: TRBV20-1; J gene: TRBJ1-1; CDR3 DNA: TGCAGTGCTGGGGCAGGGGGCTCTTTCTGGGAAGCTTTCTTT; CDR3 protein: CSAGAGGSFWEAFF
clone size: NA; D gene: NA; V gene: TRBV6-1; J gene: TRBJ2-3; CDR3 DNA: TGTGCCAGCAGTGAAAGGCGGGGAGCTGGCACAGATACGCAGTATTTT; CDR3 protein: CASSERRGAGTDTQYF
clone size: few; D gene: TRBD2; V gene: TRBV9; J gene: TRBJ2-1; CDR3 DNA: TGTGCCAGCAGCGAGGGGGCTAGCGGGAGGGACGGGAAGTTCTTC; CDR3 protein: CASSEGASGRDGKFF
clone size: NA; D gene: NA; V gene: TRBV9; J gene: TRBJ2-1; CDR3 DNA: TGTGCCAGCAGCGTAGCACAGCACAATTACAATGAGCAGTTCTTC; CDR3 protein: CASSVAQHNYNEQFF
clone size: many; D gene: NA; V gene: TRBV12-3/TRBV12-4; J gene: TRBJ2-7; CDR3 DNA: TGTGCCAGCAGTTTAGGACAGTACAACCCCCAGCAGTACTTC; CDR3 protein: CASSLGQYNPQQYF
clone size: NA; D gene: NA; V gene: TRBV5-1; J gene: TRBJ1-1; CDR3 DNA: TGCGCCAGCAGCTTTTGGGTGGGCGCGGACACTGAAGCTTTCTTT; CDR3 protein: CASSFWVGADTEAFF
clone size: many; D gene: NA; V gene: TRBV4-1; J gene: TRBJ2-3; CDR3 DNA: TGCGCCAGCAGCCCACTCCCCGGGCCCCAGGATACGCAGTATTTT; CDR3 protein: CASSPLPGPQDTQYF
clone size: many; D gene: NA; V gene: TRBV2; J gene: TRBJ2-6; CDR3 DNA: TGTGCCAGGAACCGTGCCGGGGCCAACGTCCTGACTTTC; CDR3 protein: CARNRAGANVLTF
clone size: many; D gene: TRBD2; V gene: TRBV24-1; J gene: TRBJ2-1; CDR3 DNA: TGTGCCATTTCCGGGACTAGCGGGCAGAGCTCCTACAATGAGCAGTTCTTC; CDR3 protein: CAISGTSGQSSYNEQFF
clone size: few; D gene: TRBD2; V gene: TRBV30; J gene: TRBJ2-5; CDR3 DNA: TGTGCCTGGAGTCCCGCGGGACTAGCGGTCCAAGAGACCCAGTACTTC; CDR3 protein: CAWSPAGLAVQETQYF
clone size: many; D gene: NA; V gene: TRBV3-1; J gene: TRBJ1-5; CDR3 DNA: TGTGCCAGCAGCCAAGATGGGACAAGGAGTCAGCCCCAGCATTTT; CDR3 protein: CASSQDGTRSQPQHF
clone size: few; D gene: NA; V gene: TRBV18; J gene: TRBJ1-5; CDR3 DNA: TGTGCCAGCTCCGAGGACCCAAGGCAGCCCCAGCATTTT; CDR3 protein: CASSEDPRQPQHF
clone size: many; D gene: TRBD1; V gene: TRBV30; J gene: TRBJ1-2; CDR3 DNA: TGTGCCTGGAGTGTAGGGGAGGGGGCTGGTGGCTACACCTTC; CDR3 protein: CAWSVGEGAGGYTF
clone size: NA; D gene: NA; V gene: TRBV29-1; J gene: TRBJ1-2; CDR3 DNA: TGCAGCGCTGGGGGGGATGGCTACACCTTC; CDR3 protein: CSAGGDGYTF
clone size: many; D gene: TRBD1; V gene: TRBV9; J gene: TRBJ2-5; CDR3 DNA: TGTGCCAGCAGCGACCGGGACAGAGAGACCCAGTACTTC; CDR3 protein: CASSDRDRETQYF
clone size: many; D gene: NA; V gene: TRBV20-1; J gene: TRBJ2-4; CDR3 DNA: TGCAGTGCTCTGTCCACCCGCCAGGACATTCAGTACTTC; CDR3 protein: CSALSTRQDIQYF
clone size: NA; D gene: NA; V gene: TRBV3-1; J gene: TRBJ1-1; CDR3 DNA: TGTGCCAGCAGCCAAAGGGGGGGGGAAACGAGGATGAACACTGAAGCTTTCTTT; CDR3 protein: CASSQRGGETRMNTEAFF
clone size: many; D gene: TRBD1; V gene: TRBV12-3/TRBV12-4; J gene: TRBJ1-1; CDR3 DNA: TGTGCCAGCACCTTCACAGGGGGCACTGAAGCTTTCTTT; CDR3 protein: CASTFTGGTEAFF
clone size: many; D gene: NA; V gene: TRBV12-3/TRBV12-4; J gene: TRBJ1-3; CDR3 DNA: TGTGCCAGCAGTTTAGCGGCGGCGGAAGGGGGAAACACCATATATTTT; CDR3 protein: CASSLAAAEGGNTIYF
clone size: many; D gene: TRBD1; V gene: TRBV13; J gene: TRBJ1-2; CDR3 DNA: TGTGCCAGCAGCATCGGACAGGGCGGAAACTATGGCTACACCTTC; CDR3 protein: CASSIGQGGNYGYTF
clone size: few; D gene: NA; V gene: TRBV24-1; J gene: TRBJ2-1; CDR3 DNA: TGTGCCACCAGTGATCCCGCGGGACGATCCTACAATGAGCAGTTCTTC; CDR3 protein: CATSDPAGRSYNEQFF
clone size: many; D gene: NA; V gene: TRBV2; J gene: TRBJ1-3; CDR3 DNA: TGTGCCAGCAGTGACTTCACCGGCTCTGGAAACACCATATATTTT; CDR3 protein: CASSDFTGSGNTIYF